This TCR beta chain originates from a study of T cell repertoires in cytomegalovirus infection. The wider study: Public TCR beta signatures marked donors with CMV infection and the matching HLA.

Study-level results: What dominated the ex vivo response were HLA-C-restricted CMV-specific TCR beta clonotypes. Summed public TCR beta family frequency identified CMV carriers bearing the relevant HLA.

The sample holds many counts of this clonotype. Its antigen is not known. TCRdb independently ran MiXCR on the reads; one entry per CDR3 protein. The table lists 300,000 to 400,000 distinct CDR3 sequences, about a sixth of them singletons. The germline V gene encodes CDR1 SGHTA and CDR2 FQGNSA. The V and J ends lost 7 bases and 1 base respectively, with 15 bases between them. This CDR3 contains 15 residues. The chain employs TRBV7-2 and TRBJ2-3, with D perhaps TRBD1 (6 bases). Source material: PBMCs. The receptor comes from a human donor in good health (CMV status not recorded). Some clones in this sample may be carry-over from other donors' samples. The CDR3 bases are TGTGCCAGCAACCGAATCGCAGGGGGCACAGATACGCAGTATTTT. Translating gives CASNRIAGGTDTQYF.